This TCR beta chain emerged from a study of blood T cell repertoires in COVID-19. Turning to the study itself: COVID-19 samples, acute and convalescent, were from the United States, Italy and Spain. The cDNA or gDNA used as material had been derived from T cells, B-cell-depleted T cells, or PBMCs.

Original handling: Researchers report that nucleated cell counts were estimated from reference gene primer amplification. TCRdb's copy holds only in-frame clones and misses some; the assay was immunoSEQ multiplex PCR. The V and J calls and the clone size are those of that table, but D and trimming were determined from the DNA. The sample has 150,000 to 200,000 clones; more than 80% are singletons. V was clipped by 0 bases and J by 9 bases; unmatched bases: 11. Germline CDR1 and CDR2: SGDLS and YYNGEE. The CDR3 spans 16 residues. Sequenced material: peripheral blood. The sequence was collected from a man aged 45-60 years with acute or convalescent COVID-19. The V gene is TRBV9, the J gene TRBJ2-1, with TRBD2 matching over 8 bases. DNA for the CDR3: TGTGCCAGCAGCGTAGCTTCGAAGCGGGAGCGGAGTGAGCAGTTCTTC. As protein: CASSVASKRERSEQFF.